A single sample gave rise to the 17 T cell receptor beta chains below, sequenced in a study of T cell clusters in autoimmune cytopenias. One tube held mixed TRB-A and TRB-B primer pools for touch-down PCR. TCRdb re-called the multiplex PCR reads; one entry per CDR3 protein, DNA not given. Its listing shows about 6,300 distinct CDR3 sequences. Some 40,000 genome equivalents of blood DNA were amplified for TRB. This same sample was also part of a study on T cell repertoires in aging, cancer and after chemotherapy.

Sequences were obtained from peripheral blood. The source of these receptors is a human donor in good health.

The chain combines TRBV6-1 with TRBJ1-5; TCRdb reports TRBD1, a call that lacks DNA to check it against. Germline V lookup: CDR1 MNHNS, CDR2 SASEGT. This CDR3 comprises 13 residues. The CDR3 loop is CASSPGGLQPQHF.

By frequency, this clonotype registers medium-sized (0.01 to 0.1%). The CDR3 spells CSLSGDRTEAFF. The chain employs TRBV29-1 and TRBJ1-1; TCRdb gives TRBD1 as the D gene, but with no DNA this cannot be confirmed. In germline, CDR1 is SQVTM, CDR2 ANQGSEA. The CDR3 extends over 12 amino acids.

This clonotype is classed as large by frequency. The chain carries TRBV11-3 and TRBJ2-3. Germline lookup yields CDR1 SGHNT and CDR2 YENEEA. This CDR3 has 14 residues. CDR3 loop: CASSLGALTDTQYF.

The chain is built from TRBV6-2 or TRBV6-3 and TRBJ1-4. Germline V CDR1 and CDR2: MNHEY, SVGEGT. The CDR3 totals 16 residues. CDR3 loop: CASSFVKQTANEKLFF.

The V call is TRBV6-1, the J call TRBJ2-6. CDR3 length: 14 amino acids. Germline CDR1 is MNHNS and CDR2 is SASEGT. The CDR3 sequence is CASVDSSGANVLTF.

This clonotype registers medium-sized (0.01 to 0.1%) by frequency. The chain is built from TRBV29-1 and TRBJ2-2; TCRdb's D call, TRBD1, is unchecked because there is no DNA. The germline V gene has CDR1 SQVTM and CDR2 ANQGSEA. The CDR3 has 12 amino acids. The CDR3 sequence is CSVVPGQGELFF.

The chain has TRBV5-6 and TRBJ1-3. The CDR3 length is 17 residues. Germline V gene lookup returns CDR1 SGHDT and CDR2 YYEEEE. CDR3 sequence: CASSLVAKPSSGNTIYF.

Measured by frequency, this clonotype is medium-sized. The chain joins TRBV5-6 to TRBJ2-5; there is no DNA to check the TCRdb D call of TRBD2. The CDR3 has 16 residues. CDR1 is SGHDT and CDR2 is YYEEEE in the germline V gene. This chain's CDR3 is CASSLLAGRPEETQYF.

The chain uses TRBV6-5 and TRBJ2-5; TCRdb selects TRBD2, and the lack of DNA leaves this call unchecked. The CDR3 has 15 residues. Looked up from germline, CDR1 is MNHEY and CDR2 is SVGAGI. CDR3 region: CASSPGLAGGETQYF.

This rearrangement joins TRBV7-2 to TRBJ2-2; absent DNA, TCRdb's TRBD1 call cannot be checked. The CDR3 has 18 amino acids. Germline assignment: CDR1 SGHTA and CDR2 FQGNSA. This CDR3 is CASSSKSGTGGITGELFF.

This clonotype is labeled medium-sized (0.01 to 0.1%) based on frequency. The rearrangement uses TRBV19 and TRBJ2-1; the TCRdb D gene call, TRBD1, has no DNA to confirm it. This CDR3 comprises 15 residues. Per the germline V gene, CDR1 is LNHDA and CDR2 is SQIVND (reference sequence). CDR3 sequence: CASSPDRVDWNEQFF. Full variable domain (rest looked up from reference TRBV19 and TRBJ2-1): DGGITQSPKYLFRKEGQNVTLSCEQNLNHDAMYWYRQDPGQGLRLIYYSQIVNDFQKGDIAEGYSVSREKKESFPLTVTSAQKNPTAFYLCASSPDRVDWNEQFFGPGTRLTVL.

The chain uses TRBV6-6 and TRBJ1-2; the D call from TCRdb, TRBD1, cannot be confirmed without DNA. Germline V gives CDR1 MNHNY, CDR2 SVGAGI (reference sequence). CDR3 size: 14 residues. CDR3 in amino acids: CASSPPSIVGGYTF.

In terms of frequency, this clonotype is medium-sized (0.01 to 0.1%). The V gene is TRBV5-6, the J gene TRBJ2-7. CDR1 and CDR2 from the germline V gene are SGHDT and YYEEEE. There are 14 residues in the CDR3. The CDR3 spells CASSLAQGIYEQYF.

This clonotype is classed as medium-sized by frequency. V gene TRBV19 combines with J gene TRBJ2-7. The germline CDR1 and CDR2 sequences are LNHDA and SQIVND (reference sequence). This CDR3 is 14 amino acids long. The CDR3 reads CASSIGQNTYEQYF.

CDR3 in amino acids: CASSRSGVNTGELFF. V gene TRBV12-3 or TRBV12-4 combines with J gene TRBJ2-2. The CDR3 extends over 15 amino acids.

By frequency, this clonotype is medium-sized (0.01 to 0.1%). The rearrangement joins TRBV15 to TRBJ2-1; with no DNA, the TCRdb D assignment of TRBD2 cannot be verified. Per germline, CDR1 LNHNV and CDR2 YYDKDF (reference sequence). This CDR3 spans 12 amino acids. CDR3 loop: CATSYSGNEQFF.

This clonotype counts as medium-sized (0.01 to 0.1%) by frequency. The V gene is TRBV15, the J gene TRBJ1-3; without DNA, the TCRdb call of TRBD1 cannot be checked. The CDR3 is made up of 17 amino acids. CDR1 and CDR2 (germline): LNHNV, YYDKDF (reference sequence). CDR3 loop: CATSRATGGRAGNTIYF.